This record covers a single T cell receptor beta chain. The data belong to a study of shared clonotypes between healthy human individuals. V was clipped by 2 bases and J by 1 base; unmatched bases: 4. Germline V gives CDR1 SGHRS, CDR2 YFSETQ. This CDR3 region has 15 residues. Libraries were prepared by immunoSEQ multiplex PCR; TCRdb keeps only in-frame clonotypes and omits some of them. This table holds some 2,000,000 clones, approximately 94% found once. The V call is TRBV5-1, the J call TRBJ2-3; 7 positions match TRBD2. Input material: naive CD4+ T cells sorted from blood. Regarding subset: CD45RA+ positively selected. This TCR came from a man in his late teens or twenties in good health. CDR3 loop: CASSFAGERTDTQYF. The DNA for the CDR3 is TGCGCCAGCAGCTTTGCGGGAGAACGCACAGATACGCAGTATTTT. The full variable domain, rest sourced from reference TRBV5-1 and TRBJ2-3, is KAGVTQTPRYLIKTRGQQVTLSCSPISGHRSVSWYQQTPGQGLQFLFEYFSETQRNKGNFPGRFSGRQFSNSRSEMNVSTLELGDSALYLCASSFAGERTDTQYFGPGTRLTVL.